Each of the 19 T cell receptor beta chains below was sequenced from the same sample in a study of glioma-infiltrating T cells after dendritic cell vaccination (dated by TCRdb to 2016 to 2018). Library construction relied on the immunoSEQ multiplex PCR assay. TCRdb took this table from immuneACCESS and kept in-frame rearrangements with V and J called. Such tables lack part of the clones; where checked against another copy, unresolved V genes explain under half of the gap, and the rest is unexplained. The sample table lists 100,000 or so clones, 80% to 90% of them with a count of one. The ten largest clones capture 15% to 18% of the sample. Sequencing used blood, obtained before dendritic cell vaccination. These receptors all come from a human donor with glioblastoma.

V usage is TRBV4-2 and J usage is TRBJ1-2; tentative D call: TRBD1 (6 bases). There are 13 residues in the CDR3. Trimming removed 3 bases at V and 6 bases at J, with 11 bases between. Germline CDR1 LGHNA, CDR2 YNFKEQ. The CDR3 sequence is CASSHQGKDGYTF. CDR3 bases: TGTGCCAGCAGCCACCAGGGGAAGGATGGCTACACCTTC.

This clone came up a few times. V is TRBV4-3 and J is TRBJ1-5, with D unclear. Germline assignment: CDR1 LGHNA and CDR2 YSLEER. The CDR3 is made up of 14 amino acids. V lost 1 base and J lost 0, with 4 bases in between. For the CDR3, the DNA is TGCGCCAGCAGCCAAGGTCATAGCAATCAGCCCCAGCATTTT. This translates into CASSQGHSNQPQHF.

This sequence joins TRBV28 and TRBJ1-2, with D unclear. Germline V CDR1 and CDR2: MDHEN, SYDVKM. V was cut by 9 bases and J by 4 bases, with 15 bases left in between. The CDR3 consists of 13 residues. The CDR3 is CASTPGPSYGYTF. DNA for the CDR3: TGTGCCAGTACTCCCGGTCCCTCCTATGGCTACACCTTC.

The chain uses TRBV5-5 and TRBJ2-1, with D perhaps matching TRBD1 (6 bases). Germline CDR1 and CDR2: SGHKS and YYEKEE (reference sequence). Between the trimmed V and J ends, which lost 3 bases and 0 bases, there was a span of 10 bases. CDR3 size: 15 residues. The CDR3 region is CASSYTGSSYNEQFF. CDR3 coding DNA: TGTGCCAGCAGCTATACAGGGAGCTCCTACAATGAGCAGTTCTTC.

This chain joins TRBV29-1 and TRBJ2-4; TRBD2 agrees at 12 bases. The CDR3 extends over 16 amino acids. With V trimmed by 7 bases and J by 2 bases, 9 bases remained unmatched. Per germline, CDR1 SQVTM and CDR2 ANQGSEA. The CDR3 coding sequence is TGCAGCGAGATAAGAGGACTAGCGGGATCCAAAAACATTCAGTACTTC. Amino acid sequence: CSEIRGLAGSKNIQYF.

The chain couples TRBV7-9 to TRBJ2-2, with 10 bases that match TRBD2. Germline V gene sequence: CDR1 SEHNR, CDR2 FQNEAQ (reference sequence). Trimming removed 2 bases from V and 7 bases from J; junction bases left unmatched: 1. The CDR3 length is 14 residues. The CDR3 DNA is TGTGCCAGCAGCTTATTAGCGGGAGGCGGGGAGCTGTTTTTT. As protein: CASSLLAGGGELFF.

The rearrangement uses TRBV4-3 and TRBJ2-5, with unresolved D. CDR3 length equals 13 residues. V dropped 0 bases and J dropped 5 bases, with 7 bases sitting between them. Germline loops: CDR1 LGHNA, CDR2 YSLEER. The CDR3 DNA is TGCGCCAGCAGCCAAGAAACTCTGGAGACCCAGTACTTC. It is translated as CASSQETLETQYF.

The rearrangement links TRBV11-2 to TRBJ2-7; D might be TRBD2 (5 bases). V lost 1 base to trimming and J lost 7 bases, with 8 bases between them. Germline assignment: CDR1 SGHAT and CDR2 FQNNGV. The CDR3 extends over 12 amino acids. The DNA for the CDR3 is TGTGCCAGCAGCTTAGGCCGAGGGGAGCAGTACTTC. Translation gives CASSLGRGEQYF.

CDR3 amino acids: CASSVTSGVETQYF. CDR3 nucleotides: TGTGCCAGTAGTGTAACTAGCGGGGTTGAGACCCAGTACTTC. The chain combines TRBV19 with TRBJ2-5, with 10 bases identical to TRBD2. Losses at the gene ends were 5 bases for V and 5 bases for J; bases not matched to a gene: 5. This CDR3 is built from 14 residues. Germline assignment: CDR1 LNHDA and CDR2 SQIVND (reference sequence).

CDR3 nucleotides: TGTGCCAGCAGCTTGAGTGCGGACACGAACACCGGGGAGCTGTTTTTT. Translated, it gives CASSLSADTNTGELFF. The chain recombines TRBV5-5 with TRBJ2-2; maybe TRBD1 (5 bases). Germline-derived CDR1 and CDR2 are SGHKS and YYEKEE (reference sequence). CDR3 length: 16 amino acids. V was shortened by 1 base and J by 0 bases, with 10 bases between the two germline ends.

This sequence joins TRBV5-5 and TRBJ1-2; TRBD1 aligns across 7 bases. Germline trimming cut 4 bases from V and 2 bases from J; bases unmatched to any gene: 5. CDR1 is SGHKS, CDR2 YYEKEE, per germline (reference sequence). The CDR3 runs to 14 residues. This chain's CDR3 is CASSGTDRNYGYTF. For the CDR3, the DNA is TGTGCCAGCAGCGGGACGGACAGGAACTATGGCTACACCTTC. The variable domain in full, with the rest retrieved from reference TRBV5-5 and TRBJ1-2, is DAGVTQSPTHLIKTRGQQVTLRCSPISGHKSVSWYQQVLGQGPQFIFQYYEKEERGRGNFPDRFSARQFPNYSSELNVNALLLGDSALYLCASSGTDRNYGYTFGSGTRLTVV.

The chain is built from TRBV9 and TRBJ2-3; 9 bases fit TRBD1. Germline V lookup: CDR1 SGDLS, CDR2 YYNGEE. J was trimmed by 3 bases and V by 0 bases; bases with no gene match: 2. The CDR3 has 15 residues. The CDR3 nucleotides are TGTGCCAGCAGCGTAGACGACAGGGGGACAGATACGCAGTATTTT. Translating gives CASSVDDRGTDTQYF.

The chain carries TRBV4-3 and TRBJ2-7; 9 bases are shared with TRBD1. In germline, CDR1 is LGHNA, CDR2 YSLEER. V trimming: 2 bases; J trimming: 5 bases; junction bases outside the gene matches: 1. The CDR3 totals 13 residues. Here the CDR3 reads CASSQRDRDEQYF. The CDR3 DNA is TGCGCCAGCAGCCAACGGGACAGGGACGAGCAGTACTTC.

The chain carries TRBV28 and TRBJ2-7, with 7 nucleotides matching TRBD1. Looked up from germline, CDR1 is MDHEN and CDR2 is SYDVKM. This CDR3 spans 14 amino acids. Losses at the gene ends were 4 bases for V and 2 bases for J; bases not matched to a gene: 5. The CDR3: CASSYPGQTYEQYF. Written as DNA, the CDR3 is TGTGCCAGCAGTTACCCGGGACAGACCTACGAGCAGTACTTC.

This chain links TRBV4-1 with TRBJ1-2; D gene uncertain. This CDR3 spans 16 amino acids. V lost 4 bases and J lost 0, with 15 bases in between. Germline V CDR1 and CDR2: MGHRA, YSYEKL. The CDR3 coding sequence is TGCGCCAGCAGCCCGGCGGAGCACAATACTAACTATGGCTACACCTTC. Its protein product is CASSPAEHNTNYGYTF.

This clone is a singleton in its sample. The chain has TRBV6-5 and TRBJ1-1; 8 nucleotides align to TRBD1. The germline gives CDR1 MNHEY, CDR2 SVGAGI. With V trimmed by 2 bases and J by 3 bases, 8 bases remained unmatched. This CDR3 has 16 amino acids. The DNA of the CDR3 is TGTGCCAGCAGTTACATCCCGGGACAGGTTGACACTGAAGCTTTCTTT. Its translation is CASSYIPGQVDTEAFF.

The chain couples TRBV7-2 to TRBJ2-3; 13 bases match TRBD2. Per germline, CDR1 SGHTA and CDR2 FQGNSA. Trimming at V came to 4 bases and at J to 6 bases, leaving 4 bases not matched to a gene. The CDR3 sequence is 15 residues long. CDR3 sequence (DNA): TGTGCCAGCAGCTCATTACTAGCGGGAGGGGATACGCAGTATTTT. Amino acid sequence: CASSSLLAGGDTQYF.

J is TRBJ2-1 and V is TRBV4-1, with 13 nucleotides matching TRBD2. Germline values: CDR1 MGHRA, CDR2 YSYEKL. V shed 1 base, J shed 8 bases, and the junction held 8 bases outside the gene matches. The CDR3 is made up of 17 amino acids. The DNA for the CDR3 is TGCGCCAGCAGCCAAGTAACTAGCGGGGGGGCCCCGGATGAGCAGTTCTTC. As protein: CASSQVTSGGAPDEQFF.

The chain uses TRBV29-1 and TRBJ1-5; no clear D. Germline V gives CDR1 SQVTM, CDR2 ANQGSEA. This CDR3 is built from 17 residues. Trimming left V 4 bases short and J 2 bases short, with 21 bases between. CDR3 amino acids: CSVVRLNDPLGNQPQHF. In DNA form, the CDR3 reads TGCAGCGTTGTGAGGTTGAACGACCCTTTAGGCAATCAGCCCCAGCATTTT.